This T cell receptor beta chain was observed in a study of T cell responses to AZD1222 COVID-19 vaccine. Regarding the study as a whole: The repertoires were collected only after the peak T cell response. Donors skewed white British and female; clonal diversity was possibly underestimated.

This table comes from immunoSEQ multiplex PCR, and its TCRdb copy is limited to in-frame clones, with some not included. The sample has 110,000 to 150,000 clones, about 92% seen once. This CDR3 comprises 15 residues. V gave up 4 bases and J gave up 9 bases; unmatched junction bases: 14. Germline CDR1 reads SGHRS; CDR2 reads YFSETQ. About this clone itself: Its cognate antigen is unknown.

The material was peripheral blood, obtained after recovery from COVID-19. The chain recombines TRBV5-1 with TRBJ2-3; 7 nucleotides match TRBD1. The sequence was obtained from an adult who had recovered from COVID-19. CDR3 DNA: TGCGCCAGCAGCCTAAGACAGGGCCTGGGGTTAACGCAGTATTTT. Translating it yields CASSLRQGLGLTQYF.